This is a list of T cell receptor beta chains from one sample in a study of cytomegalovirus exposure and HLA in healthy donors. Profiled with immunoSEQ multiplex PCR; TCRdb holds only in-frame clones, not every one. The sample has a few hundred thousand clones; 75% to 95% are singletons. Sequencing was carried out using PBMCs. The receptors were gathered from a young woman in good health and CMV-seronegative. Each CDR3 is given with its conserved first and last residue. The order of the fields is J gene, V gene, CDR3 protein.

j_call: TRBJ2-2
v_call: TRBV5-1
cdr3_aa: CASSDGLAGNTGELFF

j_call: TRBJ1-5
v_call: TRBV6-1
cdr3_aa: CASSVGYSNQPQHF

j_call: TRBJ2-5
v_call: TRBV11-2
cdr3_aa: CASSSSGRVETQYF

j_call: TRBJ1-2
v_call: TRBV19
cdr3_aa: CASSSDRGRISNYGYTF

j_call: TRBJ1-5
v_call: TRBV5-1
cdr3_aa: CASSLDPISGKPQHF

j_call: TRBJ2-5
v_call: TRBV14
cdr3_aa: CASSQQAGVGETQYF

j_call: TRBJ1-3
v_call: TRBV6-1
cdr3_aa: CASIMTGGLSDTIYF

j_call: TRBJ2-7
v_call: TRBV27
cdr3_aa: CASSFGREQYF

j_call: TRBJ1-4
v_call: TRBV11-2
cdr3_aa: CASSFYSFPIGSEKLFF

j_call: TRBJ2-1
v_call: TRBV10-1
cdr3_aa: CASSETRGVQGAHNEQFF

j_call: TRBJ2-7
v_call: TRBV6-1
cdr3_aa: CASRVGTSGAYEQYF

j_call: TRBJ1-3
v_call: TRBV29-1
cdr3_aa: CSVEAGGSGNTIYF

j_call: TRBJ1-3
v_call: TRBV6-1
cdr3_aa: CASRDILSGNTIYF

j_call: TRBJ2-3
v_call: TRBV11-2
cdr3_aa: CASSPTSTDTQYF

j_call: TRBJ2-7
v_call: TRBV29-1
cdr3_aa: CSVVFLGGQPYEQYF

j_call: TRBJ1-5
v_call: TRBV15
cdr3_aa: CATSRTGKSQPQHF

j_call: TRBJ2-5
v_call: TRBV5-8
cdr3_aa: CASRYSSYF

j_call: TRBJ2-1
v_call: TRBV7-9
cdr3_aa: CASSLFRTGGPNEQFF

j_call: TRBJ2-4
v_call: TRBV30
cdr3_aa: CAWSGTGRDGGNIQYF

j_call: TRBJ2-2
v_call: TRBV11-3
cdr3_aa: CASSLVSAGNTGELFF

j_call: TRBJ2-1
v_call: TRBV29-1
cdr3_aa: CSVEDSGRVNEQFF

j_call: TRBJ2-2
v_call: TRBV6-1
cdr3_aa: CASRTRTNTGELFF

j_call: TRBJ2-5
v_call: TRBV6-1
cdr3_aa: CASSPVGSQETQYF

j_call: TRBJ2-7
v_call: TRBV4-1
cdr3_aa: CASSQVETDRSYEQYF

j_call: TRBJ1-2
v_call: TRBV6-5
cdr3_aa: CASSFRGRGGYTF

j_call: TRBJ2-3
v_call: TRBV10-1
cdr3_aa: CASSESPPGISGTDTQYF

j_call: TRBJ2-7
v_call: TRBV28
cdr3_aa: CASRFGGPRTYEQYF

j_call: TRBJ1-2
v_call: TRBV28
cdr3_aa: CASMPPGHYGYTF

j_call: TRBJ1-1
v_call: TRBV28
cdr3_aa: CASSLSGGGTEAFF

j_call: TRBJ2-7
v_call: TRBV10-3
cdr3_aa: CAISNGTSGRYEQYF

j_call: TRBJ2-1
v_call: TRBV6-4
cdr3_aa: CASSSSGSALNEQFF

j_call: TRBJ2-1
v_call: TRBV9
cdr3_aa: CASSSPRPARNEQFF

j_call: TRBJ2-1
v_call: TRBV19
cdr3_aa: CASSFLSNEQFF

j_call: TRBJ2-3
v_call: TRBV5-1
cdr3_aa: CASSLALAGGPTTDTQYF

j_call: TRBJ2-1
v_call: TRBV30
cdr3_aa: CAAAAHSYNEQFF

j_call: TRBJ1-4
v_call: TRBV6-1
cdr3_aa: CASRDSTNEKLFF